The next 5 T cell receptor beta chains were all read from a single sample in a study of blood T cell repertoires in COVID-19. The protocol was immunoSEQ multiplex PCR, while the TCRdb copy is restricted to in-frame clones and leaves out a portion. Here the sample spans under 300,000 clones, 75% to 90% being singletons. The sample taken for sequencing was PBMCs or T cells enriched from blood (not recorded which). These receptors all stem from a woman between 35 and 50 years old who had recovered from COVID-19.

V usage is TRBV9 and J usage is TRBJ2-3; TRBD2 aligns across 12 bases. Trimming at V came to 4 bases and at J to 4 bases, leaving 7 bases not matched to a gene. The CDR3 length is 16 residues. Germline V lookup: CDR1 SGDLS, CDR2 YYNGEE. The CDR3 DNA follows: TGTGCCAGCAGCCCCCGACTAGCGGGGGTGTCAGATACGCAGTATTTT. It specifies CASSPRLAGVSDTQYF.

The chain links TRBV12-3 or TRBV12-4 to TRBJ1-2; no definite D call. Between the trimmed V and J ends, which lost 3 bases and 8 bases, there was a span of 13 bases. The CDR3 consists of 13 residues. DNA for the CDR3: TGTGCCAGCAGTTTTCGCAGGCCTTTCGGCTACACCTTC. Amino acids: CASSFRRPFGYTF.

This clone was recorded only once. The chain uses TRBV6-4 and TRBJ2-2; no definite D call. The CDR3 covers 14 residues. Germline-derived CDR1 and CDR2 are MRHNA and SNTAGT. The ends were cut back, 4 bases at V and 7 bases at J, with 13 bases in the middle. The CDR3 protein is CASSVHSLRGELFF. The CDR3 DNA reads as TGTGCCAGCAGTGTACACAGTCTTCGCGGGGAGCTGTTTTTT.

The sample holds one count of this clone. CDR3 nucleotide sequence: TGTGCCAGCAGCTTGGGACAGGGAGAGTATGGCTACACCTTC. It specifies CASSLGQGEYGYTF. V gene TRBV4-2 combines with J gene TRBJ1-2; 9 nucleotides match TRBD1. V shed 5 bases, J shed 5 bases, and the junction held 6 bases outside the gene matches. The CDR3 totals 14 residues. CDR1 and CDR2 (germline): LGHNA, YNFKEQ.

The J gene is TRBJ2-1, the V gene TRBV3-1 (or the pseudogene TRBV3-2), with 11 bases that match TRBD2. Germline V gene data show CDR1 as LGHDT and CDR2 as YNNKEL (reference sequence). The CDR3 runs 15 residues. V lost 4 bases, J lost 6 bases, and 5 bases stayed unmatched. The CDR3: CASSPLAGGPNEQFF. The CDR3 nucleotides are TGTGCCAGCAGCCCCTTAGCGGGAGGGCCCAATGAGCAGTTCTTC.